A selection of T cell receptor beta chains follows, all from one sample in a study of blood T cell repertoires in COVID-19. Repertoires were generated with immunoSEQ multiplex PCR, while TCRdb's copy carries only in-frame clones and drops some. The table lists hundreds of thousands of clones, 86% of them singletons. Sequenced material: peripheral blood. The receptors were gathered from a woman in her sixties or seventies with COVID-19, enrolled during active disease. Each CDR3 is given with its conserved first and last residue. A D gene is named only where the DNA matches it firmly. Rows give clone size only sometimes, using once, few, many, or a class for an expanded clone.

NA,TRBJ1-2,TRBD1,TRBV18,CASSPGTDYGYTF,TGTGCCAGCTCACCGGGGACAGACTATGGCTACACCTTC
NA,TRBJ2-3,TRBD2,TRBV5-1,CASSSGLVGTDTQYF,TGCGCCAGCAGCTCGGGACTAGTTGGCACAGATACGCAGTATTTT
NA,TRBJ2-7,TRBD1,TRBV5-1,CASSRAGTGSEQYF,TGCGCCAGCAGTCGGGCCGGGACAGGGAGCGAGCAGTACTTC
NA,TRBJ2-3,NA,TRBV24-1,CATSGPGGPDTQYF,TGTGCCACCAGTGGGCCTGGGGGCCCAGATACGCAGTATTTT
NA,TRBJ2-1,NA,TRBV14,CASSLLRTAYNEQFF,TGTGCCAGCAGCCTTCTAAGAACAGCCTACAATGAGCAGTTCTTC
NA,TRBJ2-7,TRBD2,TRBV10-3,CAIRASGGPGEQYF,TGTGCCATCAGGGCTAGCGGGGGACCTGGGGAGCAGTACTTC
NA,TRBJ2-3,TRBD2,TRBV4-2,CASSQVGTSGADTQYF,TGTGCCAGCAGCCAAGTGGGGACTAGTGGGGCAGATACGCAGTATTTT
NA,TRBJ1-2,NA,TRBV19,CASSIRYGYTF,TGTGCCAGTAGTATCCGGTATGGCTACACCTTC
NA,TRBJ1-6,TRBD1,TRBV5-1,CASSKDREKSPLHF,TGCGCCAGCAGCAAGGACAGGGAGAAATCACCCCTCCACTTT
once,TRBJ1-1,TRBD1,TRBV28,CASSPQGALTEAFF,TGTGCCAGCAGTCCACAGGGGGCCCTCACTGAAGCTTTCTTT
NA,TRBJ2-7,TRBD2,TRBV7-9,CASSSETSAYF,TGTGCCAGCAGCTCAGAGACTAGCGCTTACTTC
NA,TRBJ2-1,TRBD2,TRBV9,CASSTSGADNNEQFF,TGTGCCAGCAGCACTAGCGGGGCGGATAACAATGAGCAGTTCTTC
NA,TRBJ2-3,NA,TRBV29-1,CSVEDIDTQYF,TGCAGCGTTGAAGATATAGATACGCAGTATTTT
once,TRBJ1-4,TRBD1,TRBV7-2,CASSLQGAVYEKLFF,TGTGCCAGCAGCCTACAGGGGGCGGTCTATGAAAAACTGTTTTTT
once,TRBJ2-5,TRBD2,TRBV27,CASRNTGLNQETQYF,TGTGCCAGCAGAAACACGGGACTAAACCAAGAGACCCAGTACTTC
NA,TRBJ2-5,TRBD1,TRBV2,CASTRDRGQETQYF,TGTGCCAGCACTCGAGACAGGGGACAAGAGACCCAGTACTTC
NA,TRBJ2-3,TRBD2,TRBV24-1,CATSDVAGGPFTDTQYF,TGTGCCACCAGTGATGTAGCGGGGGGGCCGTTCACAGATACGCAGTATTTT
NA,TRBJ1-6,NA,TRBV11-2,CASSYIIRGEGPLHF,TGTGCCAGCAGCTACATTATCAGGGGCGAAGGACCCCTCCACTTT
once,TRBJ2-7,NA,TRBV7-6,CASSIGHASSYEQYF,TGTGCCAGCAGCATCGGACACGCGAGCTCCTACGAGCAGTACTTC
NA,TRBJ2-1,TRBD2,TRBV7-2,CASSTGLAPRNEQFF,TGTGCCAGCAGCACGGGACTAGCGCCCAGGAATGAGCAGTTCTTC
NA,TRBJ2-3,TRBD2,TRBV7-9,CASSFLAGGTDTQYF,TGTGCCAGCAGCTTTCTAGCGGGGGGCACAGATACGCAGTATTTT
NA,TRBJ1-1,NA,TRBV27,CASSLSRNTEAFF,TGTGCCAGCAGTTTATCGAGGAACACTGAAGCTTTCTTT
once,TRBJ2-7,NA,TRBV1,CTSSPPGLAGGSPSYEQYF,TGCACCAGCAGCCCCCCGGGACTAGCGGGGGGGTCTCCCTCCTACGAGCAGTACTTC
NA,TRBJ2-1,TRBD2,TRBV12-5,CASRGGGSYNEQFF,TGTGCTAGTCGCGGGGGGGGCTCCTACAATGAGCAGTTCTTC
few,TRBJ2-5,NA,TRBV6-1,CASSEQVTQETQYF,TGTGCCAGCAGTGAACAGGTTACCCAAGAGACCCAGTACTTC
NA,TRBJ2-7,TRBD2,TRBV28,CASSQAGDHYEQYF,TGTGCCAGCAGCCAAGCGGGGGACCACTACGAGCAGTACTTC
NA,TRBJ2-7,TRBD1,TRBV6-5,CASRYAGQGGSEQYF,TGTGCCAGCAGATACGCGGGACAGGGTGGTAGCGAGCAGTACTTC